This is a list of T cell receptor beta chains from one sample in a study of tumour-infiltrating T cells in Burkitt lymphoma. Clones were read by immunoSEQ multiplex PCR, and TCRdb kept only the in-frame ones, dropping some. The sample shows about 2,800 clones, 65% to 80% of them seen only once. The specimen sequenced was tumor tissue. The origin of the receptors is a human donor with diffuse large B-cell lymphoma. Each CDR3 is given with its conserved first and last residue. A D gene is named only where the DNA matches it firmly. Size tells how often a clone was seen (once, few, many) or the class of an expanded clone, and some rows leave it out.

d_gene: -; abundance: -; v_gene: TRBV28; j_gene: TRBJ1-1; CDR3aa: CASSLRGGSTEAFF; CDR3nt: TGTGCCAGCAGTCTTAGGGGGGGGAGCACTGAAGCTTTCTTT
d_gene: TRBD2; abundance: -; v_gene: TRBV6-1; j_gene: TRBJ2-2; CDR3aa: CASSSIGGTGELLF; CDR3nt: TGTGCCAGCAGTTCAATCGGGGGGACCGGGGAGCTGCTTTTT
d_gene: TRBD1; abundance: -; v_gene: TRBV5-5; j_gene: TRBJ2-1; CDR3aa: CASSRPLGTGFNEQFF; CDR3nt: TGTGCCAGCAGCCGACCCCTCGGGACAGGCTTCAATGAGCAGTTCTTC
d_gene: -; abundance: few; v_gene: TRBV7-9; j_gene: TRBJ1-2; CDR3aa: CASSLKSGNYGYTF; CDR3nt: TGTGCCAGCAGCTTAAAGTCGGGGAACTATGGCTACACCTTC
d_gene: -; abundance: -; v_gene: TRBV5-1; j_gene: TRBJ2-5; CDR3aa: CASSAAETQYF; CDR3nt: TGCGCCAGCAGCGCTGCGGAGACCCAGTACTTC
d_gene: -; abundance: once; v_gene: TRBV7-8; j_gene: TRBJ2-1; CDR3aa: CASSLRGAGSSYNEQFF; CDR3nt: TGTGCCAGCAGCTTAAGAGGAGCGGGCAGCTCCTACAATGAGCAGTTCTTC
d_gene: -; abundance: -; v_gene: TRBV5-5; j_gene: TRBJ2-7; CDR3aa: CASSLDQGYYEQYF; CDR3nt: TGTGCCAGCAGCTTGGATCAGGGTTACTACGAGCAGTACTTC
d_gene: TRBD2; abundance: -; v_gene: TRBV10-3; j_gene: TRBJ2-3; CDR3aa: CAISEASGFSHTQYF; CDR3nt: TGTGCCATCAGTGAAGCTAGCGGGTTTAGTCATACGCAGTATTTT
d_gene: TRBD1; abundance: -; v_gene: TRBV18; j_gene: TRBJ1-1; CDR3aa: CASSPGTGGMAEAFF; CDR3nt: TGTGCCAGCTCACCCGGGACAGGGGGCATGGCTGAAGCTTTCTTT
d_gene: TRBD1; abundance: -; v_gene: TRBV6-5; j_gene: TRBJ2-5; CDR3aa: CASSSFRGIKETQYF; CDR3nt: TGTGCCAGCAGCTCATTCAGGGGGATTAAAGAGACCCAGTACTTC
d_gene: -; abundance: -; v_gene: TRBV14; j_gene: TRBJ1-4; CDR3aa: CASSQGLFIGNAGKLFF; CDR3nt: TGTGCCAGCAGCCAAGGACTATTTATAGGGAATGCAGGAAAACTGTTTTTT
d_gene: -; abundance: -; v_gene: TRBV9; j_gene: TRBJ2-3; CDR3aa: CASSVEGIPTDTQYF; CDR3nt: TGTGCCAGCAGCGTAGAGGGGATCCCCACAGATACGCAGTATTTT
d_gene: -; abundance: -; v_gene: TRBV4-1; j_gene: TRBJ2-7; CDR3aa: CASSQEGAGSSSYEQYF; CDR3nt: TGCGCCAGCAGCCAAGAGGGAGCTGGCAGCAGCTCCTACGAGCAGTACTTC
d_gene: TRBD1; abundance: -; v_gene: TRBV18; j_gene: TRBJ2-3; CDR3aa: CASSPGQGGATDTQYF; CDR3nt: TGTGCCAGCTCACCCGGACAGGGGGGAGCAACAGATACGCAGTATTTT
d_gene: TRBD2; abundance: -; v_gene: TRBV4-1; j_gene: TRBJ2-7; CDR3aa: CASSQPTSGGSSYEQYF; CDR3nt: TGCGCCAGCAGCCAACCGACTAGCGGGGGGAGCTCCTACGAGCAGTACTTC
d_gene: TRBD1; abundance: -; v_gene: TRBV5-1; j_gene: TRBJ1-1; CDR3aa: CASKIGQVLTEAFF; CDR3nt: TGCGCCAGCAAGATAGGACAGGTTCTCACTGAAGCTTTCTTT
d_gene: -; abundance: -; v_gene: TRBV4-2; j_gene: TRBJ2-3; CDR3aa: CASSQTRTDPDTQYF; CDR3nt: TGTGCCAGCAGCCAAACCCGGACTGATCCAGATACGCAGTATTTT
d_gene: -; abundance: -; v_gene: TRBV4-3; j_gene: TRBJ2-1; CDR3aa: CASSRVWDSPRNEQFF; CDR3nt: TGCGCCAGCAGCCGGGTATGGGACTCGCCTAGGAATGAGCAGTTCTTC
d_gene: -; abundance: -; v_gene: TRBV29-1; j_gene: TRBJ2-7; CDR3aa: CSVESIGATYEQYF; CDR3nt: TGCAGCGTTGAGTCGATAGGTGCTACCTACGAGCAGTACTTC
d_gene: -; abundance: -; v_gene: TRBV30; j_gene: TRBJ1-4; CDR3aa: CAWSTTQGLPNEKLFF; CDR3nt: TGTGCCTGGAGTACTACGCAGGGTTTACCTAATGAAAAACTGTTTTTT
d_gene: -; abundance: -; v_gene: TRBV6-4; j_gene: TRBJ2-2; CDR3aa: CASRRDPNTGELFF; CDR3nt: TGTGCCAGCCGACGGGACCCAAACACCGGGGAGCTGTTTTTT
d_gene: -; abundance: -; v_gene: TRBV5-1; j_gene: TRBJ2-7; CDR3aa: CASRGGDYEQYF; CDR3nt: TGCGCCAGCAGAGGGGGGGACTACGAGCAGTACTTC
d_gene: TRBD2; abundance: -; v_gene: TRBV7-6; j_gene: TRBJ2-1; CDR3aa: CASSHSGDYNEQFF; CDR3nt: TGTGCCAGCAGTCATAGCGGGGACTACAATGAGCAGTTCTTC
d_gene: -; abundance: -; v_gene: TRBV6-6; j_gene: TRBJ1-4; CDR3aa: CANSPRQAGTEKLFF; CDR3nt: TGTGCCAACAGCCCCAGACAGGCGGGTACTGAAAAACTGTTTTTT
d_gene: -; abundance: -; v_gene: TRBV6-1; j_gene: TRBJ1-3; CDR3aa: CASYYNQASGNTIYF; CDR3nt: TGTGCCAGTTATTACAACCAGGCCTCTGGAAACACCATATATTTT
d_gene: TRBD1; abundance: few; v_gene: TRBV9; j_gene: TRBJ2-1; CDR3aa: CASSEGAGTNSYNEQFF; CDR3nt: TGTGCCAGCAGCGAGGGGGCCGGGACCAACTCCTACAATGAGCAGTTCTTC
d_gene: -; abundance: -; v_gene: TRBV9; j_gene: TRBJ1-1; CDR3aa: CASSPQPGDEAFF; CDR3nt: TGTGCCAGCAGCCCGCAGCCGGGGGATGAAGCTTTCTTT
d_gene: -; abundance: once; v_gene: TRBV29-1; j_gene: TRBJ2-1; CDR3aa: CSVDGVWANEQFF; CDR3nt: TGCAGCGTTGATGGGGTGTGGGCAAATGAGCAGTTCTTC
d_gene: TRBD1; abundance: -; v_gene: TRBV29-1; j_gene: TRBJ1-5; CDR3aa: CSVRTGGNQPQHF; CDR3nt: TGCAGCGTTAGGACAGGCGGCAATCAGCCCCAGCATTTT
d_gene: TRBD2; abundance: -; v_gene: TRBV7-9; j_gene: TRBJ2-1; CDR3aa: CASSPPGLAGYDEQFF; CDR3nt: TGTGCCAGCAGCCCGCCGGGACTAGCGGGATATGATGAGCAGTTCTTC
d_gene: -; abundance: large; v_gene: TRBV9; j_gene: TRBJ1-4; CDR3aa: CASSSPDGATNEKLFF; CDR3nt: TGTGCCAGCAGCTCTCCGGACGGAGCAACTAATGAAAAACTGTTTTTT
d_gene: -; abundance: once; v_gene: TRBV7-4; j_gene: TRBJ2-5; CDR3aa: CASSLGWAGVGSWEETQYF; CDR3nt: TGTGCCAGCAGCTTAGGTTGGGCAGGGGTCGGTTCATGGGAAGAGACCCAGTACTTC
d_gene: TRBD1; abundance: -; v_gene: TRBV11-1; j_gene: TRBJ2-4; CDR3aa: CASSLRAGGGSKNIQYF; CDR3nt: TGTGCCAGCAGCTTAAGGGCAGGGGGTGGCTCCAAAAACATTCAGTACTTC
d_gene: -; abundance: -; v_gene: TRBV2; j_gene: TRBJ2-7; CDR3aa: CASRDYGSGSYEQYF; CDR3nt: TGTGCCAGCAGGGATTATGGGAGCGGATCCTACGAGCAGTACTTC
d_gene: -; abundance: few; v_gene: TRBV6-5; j_gene: TRBJ1-3; CDR3aa: CASSYDSSGNTIYF; CDR3nt: TGTGCCAGCAGTTACGACAGCTCTGGAAACACCATATATTTT
d_gene: -; abundance: -; v_gene: TRBV7-6; j_gene: TRBJ2-1; CDR3aa: CASSLERRGNEQFF; CDR3nt: TGTGCCAGCAGCTTAGAACGCAGGGGAAATGAGCAGTTCTTC
d_gene: -; abundance: -; v_gene: TRBV2; j_gene: TRBJ1-5; CDR3aa: CASGPTADNQPQHF; CDR3nt: TGTGCCAGCGGACCCACGGCAGACAATCAGCCCCAGCATTTT
d_gene: -; abundance: -; v_gene: TRBV5-5; j_gene: TRBJ2-6; CDR3aa: CASSLVWSGANVLTF; CDR3nt: TGTGCCAGCAGCTTAGTTTGGTCTGGGGCCAACGTCCTGACTTTC
d_gene: -; abundance: few; v_gene: TRBV7-9; j_gene: TRBJ2-7; CDR3aa: CASSLEPASEQYF; CDR3nt: TGTGCCAGCAGCTTAGAACCGGCATCCGAGCAGTACTTC